This T cell receptor beta chain was identified in a study of shared clonotypes between healthy human individuals. Study-level information: A donor's plate count was three for CD4 naive and three for CD4 memory; CD8 naive had two and CD8 memory one.

Naivety among CD8 cells was defined by CD45RO negativity and positive CCR7 selection, thereby excluding terminally differentiated effector memory CD45RA+ cells. Study outcomes and limitations: Richness estimates generally favored naive over memory subsets. Against clonotypes common to all four donors, non-shared ones had lower generation probabilities.

The method was immunoSEQ multiplex PCR; TCRdb's version includes in-frame clones alone and lacks a portion of them. In the table there are around 1,900,000 clones, approximately 92% of which are singletons. This clone is a singleton in its sample. Its antigen is still unknown. The sequencing input was naive CD8+ T cells from PBMCs. The receptor was derived from a man younger than 30 in good health. Some clones in this sample may be carry-over from other donors' samples.

CDR3 nucleotide sequence: TGTGCCAGCAGCGTAGAGGGACATATCACCACTGAAGCTTTCTTT. The encoded protein is CASSVEGHITTEAFF. The chain uses TRBV9 and TRBJ1-1, with D possibly matching TRBD1 (6 bases). Germline V gene lookup returns CDR1 SGDLS and CDR2 YYNGEE. Trimming left V 0 bases short and J 4 bases short, with 13 bases between. CDR3 size: 15 residues.